The clone carrying this TCR beta chain turned up a few times. The CDR3 spans 18 residues. Germline CDR1 SGHTS, CDR2 YDEGEE. The J segment lost 0 bases and the V segment lost 3 bases, leaving 11 bases of the junction unmatched. These data are taken from a study of blood T cells in healthy people across ages. Using a J-beta primer mix together with a sample-barcoded 5' primer, a second PCR was run for roughly 6 to 12 cycles. TCRdb re-called the 5' RACE reads through MiXCR, storing one row per CDR3 protein. This table has some 1.5 million distinct CDR3 sequences, roughly 27% appearing once. This receptor was identified in a woman aged 25-40 years in good health. Input material: blood. The chain joins TRBV5-8 to TRBJ2-3; 9 nucleotides agree with TRBD2. CDR3 loop: CASSWGASGIPSTDTQYF. As DNA, the CDR3 is TGTGCCAGCAGCTGGGGGGCTAGCGGGATCCCTAGCACAGATACGCAGTATTTT.